Each of the 5 T cell receptor beta chains below was sequenced from the same sample in a study of response to subunit inactivated influenza vaccine. In TCRdb, the RT-PCR reads were re-called with MiXCR into one record per CDR3 protein. The sample yields about 650,000 distinct CDR3 sequences, approximately 14% seen once. The source material was PBMCs from blood, sampled approximately 15 days before vaccination. The receptors were gathered from a man in his fifties who received an inactivated influenza vaccine.

This clonotype was picked up a small number of times. J is TRBJ2-7 and V is TRBV7-9; 13 positions match TRBD2. CDR3 length: 16 amino acids. J was trimmed by 5 bases and V by 6 bases; bases with no gene match: 10. CDR1 is SEHNR, CDR2 FQNEAQ, per germline (reference sequence). CDR3 coding DNA: TGTGCCAGCAGGCCTAGACTAGCGGGAGGAGGAGACGAGCAGTACTTC. Protein: CASRPRLAGGGDEQYF.

The CDR3 protein is CASSSWGTGLYNEQFF. In DNA form, the CDR3 reads TGTGCCAGCAGTAGTTGGGGGACAGGGCTATACAATGAGCAGTTCTTC. The chain has TRBV6-5 and TRBJ2-1; 9 bases line up with TRBD1. Germline assignment: CDR1 MNHEY and CDR2 SVGAGI. This CDR3 region has 16 residues. V lost 5 bases to trimming and J lost 4 bases; unmatched junction nucleotides: 9.

This clonotype was seen only a few times. The chain is built from TRBV2 and TRBJ1-5, with no clear D. The ends were cut back, 4 bases at V and 7 bases at J, with 2 bases in the middle. Germline assignment: CDR1 SNHLY and CDR2 FYNNEI. This CDR3 has 10 residues. CDR3 coding DNA: TGTGCCAGCAGTGGCCAGCCCCAGCATTTT. Residues: CASSGQPQHF.

This clonotype has ten or more counts. The V call is TRBV4-1, the J call TRBJ2-1, with D tentatively TRBD2 (6 bases). With 4 bases removed from V and 7 bases from J, the gap between germline ends came to 23 bases. The CDR3 consists of 17 residues. Germline lookup yields CDR1 MGHRA and CDR2 YSYEKL. The CDR3 DNA follows: TGCGCCAGCAGCCGAATTCAGCTCGGGCGGGGACCGAATGAGCAGTTCTTC. This codes for CASSRIQLGRGPNEQFF.

This chain joins TRBV9 and TRBJ2-5; no clear D. Germline V CDR1 and CDR2: SGDLS, YYNGEE. CDR3 length equals 15 residues. Between the trimmed V and J ends, which lost 2 bases and 4 bases, there was a span of 15 bases. Here the CDR3 reads CASSVRESLGETQYF. The CDR3 region has the DNA TGTGCCAGCAGCGTCAGAGAAAGCCTGGGAGAGACCCAGTACTTC.